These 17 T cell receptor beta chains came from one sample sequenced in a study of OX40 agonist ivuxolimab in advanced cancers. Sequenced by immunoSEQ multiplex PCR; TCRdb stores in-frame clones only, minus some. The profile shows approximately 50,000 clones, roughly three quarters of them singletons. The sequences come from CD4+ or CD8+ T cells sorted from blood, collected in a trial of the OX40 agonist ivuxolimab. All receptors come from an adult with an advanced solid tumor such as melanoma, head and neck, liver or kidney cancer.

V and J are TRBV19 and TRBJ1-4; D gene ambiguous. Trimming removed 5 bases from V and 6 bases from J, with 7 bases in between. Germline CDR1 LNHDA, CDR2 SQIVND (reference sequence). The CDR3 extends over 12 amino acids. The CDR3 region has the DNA TGTGCCAGTAGTCTTATGGATGAAAAACTGTTTTTT. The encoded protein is CASSLMDEKLFF.

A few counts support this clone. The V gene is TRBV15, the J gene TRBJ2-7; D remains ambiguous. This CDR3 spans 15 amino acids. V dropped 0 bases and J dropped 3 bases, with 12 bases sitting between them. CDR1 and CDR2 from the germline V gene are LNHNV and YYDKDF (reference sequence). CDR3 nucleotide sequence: TGTGCCACCAGCAGAGATCGACTTACCGACTACGAGCAGTACTTC. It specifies CATSRDRLTDYEQYF.

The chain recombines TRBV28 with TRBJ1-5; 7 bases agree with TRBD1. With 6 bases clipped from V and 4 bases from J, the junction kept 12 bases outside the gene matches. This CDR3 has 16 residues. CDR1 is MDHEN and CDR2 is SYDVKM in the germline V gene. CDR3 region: CASSRTGGGRNQPQHF. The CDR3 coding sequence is TGTGCCAGCAGCCGGACAGGCGGAGGACGAAATCAGCCCCAGCATTTT.

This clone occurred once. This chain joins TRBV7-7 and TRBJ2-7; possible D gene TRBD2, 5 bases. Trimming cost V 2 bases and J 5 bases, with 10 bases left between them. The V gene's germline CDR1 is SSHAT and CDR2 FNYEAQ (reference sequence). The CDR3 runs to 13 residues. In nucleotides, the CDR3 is TGTGCCAGCAGCTTAAATGAGAGGGACGAGCAGTACTTC. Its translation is CASSLNERDEQYF.

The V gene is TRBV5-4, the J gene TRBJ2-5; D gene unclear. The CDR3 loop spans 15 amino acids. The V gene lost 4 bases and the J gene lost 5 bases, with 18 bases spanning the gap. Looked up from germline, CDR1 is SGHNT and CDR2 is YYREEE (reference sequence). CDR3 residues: CASSLGGDMRETQYF. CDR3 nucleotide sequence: TGTGCCAGCAGCCTTGGTGGGGATATGAGGGAGACCCAGTACTTC. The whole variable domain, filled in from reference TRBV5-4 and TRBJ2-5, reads ETGVTQSPTHLIKTRGQQVTLRCSSQSGHNTVSWYQQALGQGPQFIFQYYREEENGRGNFPPRFSGLQFPNYSSELNVNALELDDSALYLCASSLGGDMRETQYFGPGTRLLVL.

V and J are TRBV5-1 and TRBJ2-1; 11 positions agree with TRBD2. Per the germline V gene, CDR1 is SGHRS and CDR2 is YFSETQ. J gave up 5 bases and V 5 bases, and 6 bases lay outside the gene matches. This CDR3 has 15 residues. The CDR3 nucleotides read TGCGCCAGCAGGCATCTAGCGGGAGGTAACAATGAGCAGTTCTTC. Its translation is CASRHLAGGNNEQFF.

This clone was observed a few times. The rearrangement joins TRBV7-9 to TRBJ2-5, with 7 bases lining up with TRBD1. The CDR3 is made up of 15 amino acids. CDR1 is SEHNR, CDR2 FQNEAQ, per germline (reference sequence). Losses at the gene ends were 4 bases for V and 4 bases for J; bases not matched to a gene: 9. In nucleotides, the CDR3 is TGTGCCAGCAGCTCCGGACAGGCGTTCGCAGAGACCCAGTACTTC. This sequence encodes CASSSGQAFAETQYF.

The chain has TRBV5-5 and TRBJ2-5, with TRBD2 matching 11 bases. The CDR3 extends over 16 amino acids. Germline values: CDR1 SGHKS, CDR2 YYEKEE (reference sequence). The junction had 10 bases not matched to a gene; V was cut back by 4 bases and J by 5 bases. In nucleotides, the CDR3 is TGTGCCAGCAGCGCCACTAGCGGGGGATACGGGGAGACCCAGTACTTC. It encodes CASSATSGGYGETQYF.

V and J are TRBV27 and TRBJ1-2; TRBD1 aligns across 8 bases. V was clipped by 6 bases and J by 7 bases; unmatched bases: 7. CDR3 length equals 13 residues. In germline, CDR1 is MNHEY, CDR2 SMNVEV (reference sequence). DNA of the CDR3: TGTGCCAGCAGGAAGGACAGGGTGGGTGGCTACACCTTC. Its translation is CASRKDRVGGYTF.

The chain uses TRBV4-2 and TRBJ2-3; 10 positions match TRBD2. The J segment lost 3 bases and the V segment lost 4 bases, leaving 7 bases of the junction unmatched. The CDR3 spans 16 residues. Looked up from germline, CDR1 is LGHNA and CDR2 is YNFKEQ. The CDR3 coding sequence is TGTGCCAGCAGCCCGCTAGCGGGAGAATCAACAGATACGCAGTATTTT. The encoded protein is CASSPLAGESTDTQYF.

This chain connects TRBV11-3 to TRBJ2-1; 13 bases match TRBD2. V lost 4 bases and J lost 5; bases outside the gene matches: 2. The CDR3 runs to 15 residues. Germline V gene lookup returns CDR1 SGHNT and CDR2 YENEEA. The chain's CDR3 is CASSSGTSGDNEQFF. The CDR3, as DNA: TGTGCCAGCAGCTCCGGGACTAGCGGGGACAATGAGCAGTTCTTC.

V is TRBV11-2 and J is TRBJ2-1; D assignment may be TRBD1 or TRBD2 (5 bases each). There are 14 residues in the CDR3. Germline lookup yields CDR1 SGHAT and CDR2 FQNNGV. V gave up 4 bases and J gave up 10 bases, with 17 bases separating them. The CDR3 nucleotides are TGTGCCAGCAGCTCACAGGTCCCCCGGGACGAGCAGTTCTTC. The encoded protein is CASSSQVPRDEQFF.

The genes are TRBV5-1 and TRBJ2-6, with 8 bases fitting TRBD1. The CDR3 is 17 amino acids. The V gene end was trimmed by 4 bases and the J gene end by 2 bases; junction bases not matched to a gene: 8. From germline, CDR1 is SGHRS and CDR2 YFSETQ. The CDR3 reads CASSPGTGQAGANVLTF. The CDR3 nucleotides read TGCGCCAGCAGCCCCGGGACAGGACAGGCTGGGGCCAACGTCCTGACTTTC.

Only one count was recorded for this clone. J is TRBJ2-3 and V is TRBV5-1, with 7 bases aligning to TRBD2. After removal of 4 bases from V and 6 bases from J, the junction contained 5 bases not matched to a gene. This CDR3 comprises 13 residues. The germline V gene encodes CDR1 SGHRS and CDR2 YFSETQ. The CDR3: CASSLAGDDTQYF. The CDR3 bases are TGCGCCAGCAGCCTCGCGGGGGATGATACGCAGTATTTT.

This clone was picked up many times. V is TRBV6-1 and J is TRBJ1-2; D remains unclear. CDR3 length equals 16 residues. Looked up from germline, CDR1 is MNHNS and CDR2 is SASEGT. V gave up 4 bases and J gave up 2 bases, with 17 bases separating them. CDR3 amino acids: CASSAVGVEENYGYTF. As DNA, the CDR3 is TGTGCCAGCAGTGCCGTTGGTGTTGAGGAGAACTATGGCTACACCTTC.

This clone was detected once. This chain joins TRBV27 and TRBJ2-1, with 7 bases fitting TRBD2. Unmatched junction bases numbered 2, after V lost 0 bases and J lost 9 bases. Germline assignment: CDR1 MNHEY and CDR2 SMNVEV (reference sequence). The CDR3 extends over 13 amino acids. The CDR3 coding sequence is TGTGCCAGCAGTTTATCGACTAGCCGTGAGCAGTTCTTC. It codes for CASSLSTSREQFF.

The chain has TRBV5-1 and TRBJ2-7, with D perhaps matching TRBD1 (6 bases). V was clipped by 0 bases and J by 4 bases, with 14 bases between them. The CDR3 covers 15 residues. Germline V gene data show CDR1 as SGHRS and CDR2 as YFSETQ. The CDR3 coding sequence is TGCGCCAGCAGCTTGGGTAACGACAGGTTTTACGAGCAGTACTTC. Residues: CASSLGNDRFYEQYF.